The 18 T cell receptor beta chains in this list originate from one sample, sequenced in a study of molecular identifiers for immune sequencing clone quantification. Each CDR3 protein is one row after TCRdb ran MiXCR on the PCR reads. This sample has approximately 550,000 distinct CDR3 sequences; around 21% occur once, and the top ten carry around 0.84%. Sequencing was performed on naive CD8+ T cells from blood, with Jurkat cell RNA spiked in. Subset defined: FACS-sorted CD8+CD4-CCR7+CD45RA+ naive T cells. The receptors come from a human donor in good health. Some libraries in this study had Jurkat cell RNA spiked in.

This clonotype was seen many times. The rearrangement uses TRBV6-5 and TRBJ2-3, with 13 bases fitting TRBD2. V was clipped by 3 bases and J by 2 bases; unmatched bases: 2. The CDR3 has 16 residues. CDR1 is MNHEY and CDR2 is SVGAGI in the germline V gene. The CDR3 region is CASSYGTSGATDTQYF. The CDR3 DNA reads TGTGCCAGCAGTTATGGGACTAGCGGGGCCACAGATACGCAGTATTTT.

This clonotype has at least ten counts. The chain joins TRBV5-5 to TRBJ2-7; D not resolved. Trimming took 0 bases from V and 2 from J, leaving 9 bases between them. Germline CDR1 SGHKS, CDR2 YYEKEE (reference sequence). CDR3 length: 14 residues. The CDR3 coding sequence is TGTGCCAGCAGCTTGGGACAAAATGCCTACGAGCAGTACTTC. This gives the protein CASSLGQNAYEQYF.

As for this clonotype: This may stem from a read error, because a much larger clone lies one nucleotide away. V is TRBV27 and J is TRBJ1-5; D remains ambiguous. This CDR3 comprises 13 residues. Germline CDR1 MNHEY, CDR2 SMNVEV (reference sequence). The V end was cut by 6 bases, the J end by 6 bases, with 12 bases between. The CDR3 region has the DNA TGTGCCAGCAGCCAAGGAAAGCGTCAGCCCCAGCATTTT. This codes for CASSQGKRQPQHF.

This clonotype appeared a few times. The chain uses TRBV19 and TRBJ1-5; 10 bases align to TRBD1. The germline gives CDR1 LNHDA, CDR2 SQIVND (reference sequence). This CDR3 is built from 16 residues. V gave up 3 bases and J gave up 4 bases; unmatched junction bases: 6. CDR3 sequence (DNA): TGTGCCAGTAGTATTTACGGACAGGGGGGTAATCAGCCCCAGCATTTT. Translated, it gives CASSIYGQGGNQPQHF.

The rearrangement links TRBV5-6 to TRBJ2-5; TRBD1 matches at 7 bases. Germline CDR1 SGHDT, CDR2 YYEEEE. V was clipped by 1 base and J by 9 bases; unmatched bases: 9. The CDR3 is 14 residues long. The CDR3 spells CASSLRGTVGPQYF. In DNA form, the CDR3 reads TGTGCCAGCAGCTTGAGGGGGACAGTAGGGCCCCAGTACTTC.

This clonotype has a handful of counts. This chain joins TRBV7-2 and TRBJ2-7; D is possibly TRBD2 (6 bases). Germline V CDR1 and CDR2: SGHTA, FQGNSA. Trimming took 5 bases from V and 13 from J, leaving 21 bases between them. The CDR3 loop spans 13 amino acids. CDR3 DNA sequence: TGTGCCAGCAGCCCTGGGACTCCCCCCCCCCCATACTTC. This sequence encodes CASSPGTPPPPYF.

This clonotype was detected only once. V usage is TRBV4-1 and J usage is TRBJ2-7; 11 bases are a match to TRBD2. V lost 3 bases to trimming and J lost 2 bases; unmatched junction nucleotides: 18. The CDR3 runs 20 residues. Germline V gives CDR1 MGHRA, CDR2 YSYEKL. The CDR3: CASSQRAQPRLAGIPYEQYF. CDR3 nucleotide sequence: TGCGCCAGCAGCCAGAGAGCCCAACCCAGACTAGCGGGGATCCCCTACGAGCAGTACTTC.

The chain employs TRBV12-3 or TRBV12-4 and TRBJ1-1, with 7 bases aligning to TRBD1. The ends lost 6 bases at V and 5 bases at J; junction bases unmatched: 18. The CDR3 is 17 amino acids. The CDR3 coding sequence is TGTGCCAGCAGCAGCCGGGGCAGGGGGAGAGGTGAGACTGAAGCTTTCTTT. This sequence encodes CASSSRGRGRGETEAFF.

The chain combines TRBV7-9 with TRBJ2-7; 7 positions agree with TRBD2. The CDR3 totals 14 residues. The V gene end was trimmed by 1 base and the J gene end by 3 bases; junction bases not matched to a gene: 3. CDR1 is SEHNR and CDR2 is FQNEAQ in the germline V gene (reference sequence). CDR3 nucleotide sequence: TGTGCCAGCAGCTTAGACGGGAGGAGCTACGAGCAGTACTTC. This sequence encodes CASSLDGRSYEQYF.

Concerning this clonotype itself: A clone one base away is much larger, so this may be a read error. The V gene is TRBV5-1, the J gene TRBJ1-1; the match to TRBD1 covers 8 bases. The CDR3 spans 14 residues. CDR1 SGHRS and CDR2 YFSETQ come from the germline V gene. CDR3 sequence: CVSSSGQGGTEAFF. CDR3 DNA: TGCGTCAGCAGCTCCGGACAGGGCGGCACTGAAGCTTTCTTT.

This clonotype appeared a few times. V usage is TRBV29-1 and J usage is TRBJ2-7, with TRBD2 matching over 11 bases. The CDR3 runs to 16 residues. Germline CDR1 SQVTM, CDR2 ANQGSEA. V shed 4 bases and J 0 bases; nucleotides not matched to a gene: 8. The CDR3 DNA reads as TGCAGCGTTGGAGGACTAGCGGGCACCAGCTCCTACGAGCAGTACTTC. This encodes CSVGGLAGTSSYEQYF.

The chain uses TRBV6-2 or TRBV6-3 and TRBJ1-4; D remains unclear. Germline values: CDR1 MNHEY, CDR2 SVGEGT. This CDR3 region has 15 residues. Trimming removed 6 bases from V and 4 bases from J, with 15 bases in between. CDR3 sequence: CASRTRRSDNEKLFF. Written as DNA, the CDR3 is TGTGCCAGCAGAACAAGACGGTCGGATAATGAAAAACTGTTTTTT.

This clonotype was observed many times. CDR3 protein: CASSLLDVGAKNIQYF. The DNA of the CDR3 is TGTGCCAGCAGTTTATTAGATGTGGGAGCCAAAAACATTCAGTACTTC. The rearrangement joins TRBV28 to TRBJ2-4; D gene unclear. V was trimmed by 1 base and J by 0 bases, leaving 10 bases between them. The V gene's germline CDR1 is MDHEN and CDR2 SYDVKM. The CDR3 runs to 16 residues.

This clonotype has a count of ten or more. The V and J genes are TRBV4-1 and TRBJ2-7; 8 bases match TRBD2. Per the germline V gene, CDR1 is MGHRA and CDR2 is YSYEKL. V lost 8 bases and J lost 3; bases outside the gene matches: 3. The CDR3 has 12 amino acids. The CDR3 spells CASSAGGYEQYF. The DNA of the CDR3 is TGCGCCAGCTCGGCGGGGGGCTACGAGCAGTACTTC.

The table lists this clonotype with many counts. V and J are TRBV7-9 and TRBJ1-1, with 11 positions matching TRBD1. This CDR3 spans 14 amino acids. Unmatched junction bases numbered 6, after V lost 5 bases and J lost 7 bases. The germline gives CDR1 SEHNR, CDR2 FQNEAQ (reference sequence). CDR3 nucleotide sequence: TGTGCCAGCAGCCCACCCGGGACAGGGGGTGAAGCTTTCTTT. Translated: CASSPPGTGGEAFF.

The V gene is TRBV11-2, the J gene TRBJ1-1; possibly TRBD1 for D (6 bases). Germline V lookup: CDR1 SGHAT, CDR2 FQNNGV. The V and J ends lost 1 base and 3 bases respectively, with 9 bases between them. There are 14 residues in the CDR3. DNA of the CDR3: TGTGCCAGCAGCTTAGGGGGGCGACACACTGAAGCTTTCTTT. Protein product: CASSLGGRHTEAFF.

To note about this clonotype: This may arise from a read error, as a much more abundant clone is one base away. The V call is TRBV7-6, the J call TRBJ2-7; no definite D call. There are 14 residues in the CDR3. Looked up from germline, CDR1 is SGHVS and CDR2 is FNYEAQ. The CDR3 region is CASSLLGPGYGQYF. CDR3 sequence (DNA): TGTGCCAGCAGCTTACTGGGTCCTGGGTACGGGCAGTACTTC. The full variable domain, completed using reference TRBV7-6 and TRBJ2-7, is GAGVSQSPRYKVTKRGQDVALRCDPISGHVSLYWYRQALGQGPEFLTYFNYEAQQDKSGLPNDRFSAERPEGSISTLTIQRTEQRDSAMYRCASSLLGPGYGQYFGPGTRLTVT.

The V and J genes are TRBV12-3 or TRBV12-4 and TRBJ1-3; 7 bases are shared with TRBD1. This CDR3 is built from 14 residues. The V segment lost 5 bases and the J segment 4 bases; nucleotides outside the gene matches: 5. The CDR3 reads CASSHWTGGNTIYF. The CDR3 DNA is TGTGCCAGCAGTCACTGGACAGGCGGAAACACCATATATTTT.